The 5 T cell receptor beta chains given below trace back to one sample, sequenced in a study of T cell repertoires in cytomegalovirus infection. One entry per CDR3 protein, called by TCRdb with MiXCR from the reads. The sample holds about 230,000 distinct CDR3 sequences, 20% to 25% seen once. The sequenced sample consisted of CD8+ T cells from PBMCs. These receptors were taken from a human donor in good health (CMV status not recorded). Some clones in this sample may be carry-over from other donors' samples.

This clonotype appeared a few times. The J gene is TRBJ2-7, the V gene TRBV11-2; 8 positions match TRBD2. This CDR3 spans 14 amino acids. The V segment lost 1 base and the J segment 6 bases; nucleotides outside the gene matches: 5. Germline CDR1 reads SGHAT; CDR2 reads FQNNGV. As DNA, the CDR3 is TGTGCCAGCAGCTTAGCTCCTAGCGGGTTCGAGCAGTACTTC. It is translated as CASSLAPSGFEQYF. The full variable domain, completed using reference TRBV11-2 and TRBJ2-7, is EAGVAQSPRYKIIEKRQSVAFWCNPISGHATLYWYQQILGQGPKLLIQFQNNGVVDDSQLPKDRFSAERLKGVDSTLKIQPAKLEDSAVYLCASSLAPSGFEQYFGPGTRLTVT.

This clonotype showed up many times. The gene calls are TRBV20-1 and TRBJ2-3; a weak D match, TRBD1 (6 bases). Germline V gene lookup returns CDR1 DFQATT and CDR2 SNEGSKA (reference sequence). The CDR3 totals 14 residues. V lost 3 bases and J 2 bases, leaving 12 bases between the germline ends. In nucleotides, the CDR3 is TGCAGTGCTAGTGGACAGACCGACACAGATACGCAGTATTTT. Translated: CSASGQTDTDTQYF.

This clonotype has just a few counts. V gene TRBV14 combines with J gene TRBJ2-6, with D tentatively TRBD1 (7 bases). V was pared by 1 base and J by 0 bases, with 16 bases between. Germline V gene lookup returns CDR1 SGHDN and CDR2 FVKESK. This CDR3 spans 19 amino acids. The CDR3 DNA reads as TGTGCCAGCAGCCAAGCCCTCAGGGGGGCATACTCTGGGGCCAACGTCCTGACTTTC. Translating gives CASSQALRGAYSGANVLTF.

The chain has TRBV2 and TRBJ2-3; tentative D call: TRBD2 (6 bases). V dropped 4 bases and J dropped 0 bases, with 11 bases sitting between them. The germline gives CDR1 SNHLY, CDR2 FYNNEI. The CDR3 extends over 15 amino acids. The CDR3 DNA is TGTGCCAGCAGTGGAATAGCGGTGAGCACAGATACGCAGTATTTT. Translating gives CASSGIAVSTDTQYF.

This clonotype was recorded at least ten times. The V and J genes are TRBV7-2 and TRBJ2-7; tentative D call: TRBD1 (5 bases). Germline V lookup: CDR1 SGHTA, CDR2 FQGNSA. This CDR3 is built from 15 residues. V shed 5 bases and J shed 2 bases, with 16 bases lying between them. CDR3 nucleotides: TGTGCCAGCAGCACCCTGTTGACAGTTGCCTACGAGCAGTACTTC. Protein sequence: CASSTLLTVAYEQYF.